The T cell receptor (beta chain) under discussion was sequenced for a study of T cell changes during pregnancy in multiple sclerosis. Assay: immunoSEQ multiplex PCR; the TCRdb copy retains only in-frame clones and omits some. Of about 50,000 clones in the sample, about 90% were seen once. Germline trimming cut 4 bases from V and 3 bases from J; bases unmatched to any gene: 4. In germline, CDR1 is SGHNT, CDR2 YYREEE (reference sequence). The length of the CDR3 is 14 residues. The source of this sequence is a female donor in good health, enrolled as a control in a pregnancy study. Sequences were derived from CD4+ T cells from peripheral blood mononuclear cells, sampled after pregnancy. The chain combines TRBV5-4 with TRBJ2-5; 9 nucleotides align to TRBD2. DNA of the CDR3: TGTGCCAGCAGCCGAGGGACTAGCAAAGAGACCCAGTACTTC. This translates into CASSRGTSKETQYF. The whole variable domain, filled in from reference TRBV5-4 and TRBJ2-5, reads ETGVTQSPTHLIKTRGQQVTLRCSSQSGHNTVSWYQQALGQGPQFIFQYYREEENGRGNFPPRFSGLQFPNYSSELNVNALELDDSALYLCASSRGTSKETQYFGPGTRLLVL.